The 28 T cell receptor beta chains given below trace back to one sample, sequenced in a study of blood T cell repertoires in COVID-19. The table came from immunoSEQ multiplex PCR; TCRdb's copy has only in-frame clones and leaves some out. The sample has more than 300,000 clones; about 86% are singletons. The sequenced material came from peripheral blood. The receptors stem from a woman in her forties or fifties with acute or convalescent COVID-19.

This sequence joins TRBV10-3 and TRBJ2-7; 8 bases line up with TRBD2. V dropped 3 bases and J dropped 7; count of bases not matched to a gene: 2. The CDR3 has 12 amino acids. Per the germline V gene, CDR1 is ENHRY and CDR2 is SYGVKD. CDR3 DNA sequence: TGTGCCATCAGTGAAGCTAGCGGGGAGCAGTACGTC. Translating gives CAISEASGEQYV.

In DNA, the CDR3 is TGTGCCAGCAGCTTGGATGGCGGGTCCTACGAGCAGTACTTC. This gives the protein CASSLDGGSYEQYF. The chain recombines TRBV7-9 with TRBJ2-7, with a tentative D call TRBD2 (5 bases). Germline CDR1 is SEHNR and CDR2 is FQNEAQ (reference sequence). This CDR3 region has 14 residues. V was pared by 3 bases and J by 1 base, with 10 bases between.

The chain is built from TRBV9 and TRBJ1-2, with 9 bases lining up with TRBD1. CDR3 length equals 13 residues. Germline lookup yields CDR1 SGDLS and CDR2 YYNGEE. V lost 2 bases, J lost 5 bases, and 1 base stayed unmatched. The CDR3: CASSVGTGYGYTF. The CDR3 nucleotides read TGTGCCAGCAGCGTTGGGACAGGGTATGGCTACACCTTC.

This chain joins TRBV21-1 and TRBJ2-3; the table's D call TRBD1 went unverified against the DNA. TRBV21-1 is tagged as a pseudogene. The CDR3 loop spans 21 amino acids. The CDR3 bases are TGTGCCAGCAGCCTCAACTCCGGGACAGGGGGCGCGAAACGACCTCCAGATACGCAGTATTTT. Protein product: CASSLNSGTGGAKRPPDTQYF.

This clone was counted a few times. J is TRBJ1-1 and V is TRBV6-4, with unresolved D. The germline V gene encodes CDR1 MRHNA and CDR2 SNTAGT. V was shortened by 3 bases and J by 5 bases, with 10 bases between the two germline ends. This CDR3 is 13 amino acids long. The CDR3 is CASSEAAQTEAFF. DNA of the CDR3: TGTGCCAGCAGTGAAGCGGCCCAAACTGAAGCTTTCTTT.

Here the CDR3 DNA reads TGCAGCGTTGCGTCCTCTGGAAACACCATATATTTT. Protein sequence: CSVASSGNTIYF. V and J are TRBV29-1 and TRBJ1-3; D call uncertain. CDR3 length equals 12 residues. Germline V lookup: CDR1 SQVTM, CDR2 ANQGSEA. V dropped 4 bases and J dropped 0 bases, with 4 bases sitting between them.

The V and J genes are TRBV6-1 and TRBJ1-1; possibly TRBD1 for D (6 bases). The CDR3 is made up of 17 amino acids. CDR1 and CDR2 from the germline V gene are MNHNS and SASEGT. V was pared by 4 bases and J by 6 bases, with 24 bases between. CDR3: CASSVSSGADLKAEAFF. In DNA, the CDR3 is TGTGCCAGCAGTGTATCCTCAGGGGCGGACCTCAAGGCTGAAGCTTTCTTT.

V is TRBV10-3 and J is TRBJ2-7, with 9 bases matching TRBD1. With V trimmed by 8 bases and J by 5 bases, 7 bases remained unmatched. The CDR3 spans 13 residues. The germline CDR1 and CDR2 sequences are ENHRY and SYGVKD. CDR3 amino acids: CAIGSGQGNEQYV. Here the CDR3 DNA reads TGTGCCATCGGTTCGGGACAGGGAAACGAGCAGTACGTC.

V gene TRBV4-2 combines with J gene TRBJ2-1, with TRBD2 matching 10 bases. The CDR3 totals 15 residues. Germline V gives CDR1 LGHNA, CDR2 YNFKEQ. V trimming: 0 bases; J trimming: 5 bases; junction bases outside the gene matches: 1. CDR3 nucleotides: TGTGCCAGCAGCCAAGAGCTAGCGGGGGACAATGAGCAGTTCTTC. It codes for CASSQELAGDNEQFF.

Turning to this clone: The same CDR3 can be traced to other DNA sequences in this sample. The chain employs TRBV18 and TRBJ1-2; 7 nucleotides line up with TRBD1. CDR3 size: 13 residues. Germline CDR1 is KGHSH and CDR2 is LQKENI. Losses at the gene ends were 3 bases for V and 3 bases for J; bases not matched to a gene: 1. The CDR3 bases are TGTGCCAGCTCACCCGACAGGGACTATGGCTACACCTTC. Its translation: CASSPDRDYGYTF. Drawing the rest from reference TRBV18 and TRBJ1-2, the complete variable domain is NAGVMQNPRHLVRRRGQEARLRCSPMKGHSHVYWYRQLPEEGLKFMVYLQKENIIDESGMPKERFSAEFPKEGPSILRIQQVVRGDSAAYFCASSPDRDYGYTFGSGTRLTVV.

The DNA of the CDR3 is TGTGCCAGCAGTGGGAGCAGGGCTGGGACTGAAGCTTTCTTT. Its protein is CASSGSRAGTEAFF. This sequence joins TRBV2 and TRBJ1-1; D perhaps matches TRBD1 (5 bases). Germline CDR1 is SNHLY and CDR2 is FYNNEI. V lost 4 bases to trimming and J lost 5 bases, with 14 bases between them. The CDR3 totals 14 residues.

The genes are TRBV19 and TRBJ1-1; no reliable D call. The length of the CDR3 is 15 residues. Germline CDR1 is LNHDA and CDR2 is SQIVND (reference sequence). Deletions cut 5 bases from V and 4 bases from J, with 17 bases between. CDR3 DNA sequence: TGTGCCAGTAGTCTTGACACGTATCTTACCACTGAAGCTTTCTTT. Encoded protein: CASSLDTYLTTEAFF.

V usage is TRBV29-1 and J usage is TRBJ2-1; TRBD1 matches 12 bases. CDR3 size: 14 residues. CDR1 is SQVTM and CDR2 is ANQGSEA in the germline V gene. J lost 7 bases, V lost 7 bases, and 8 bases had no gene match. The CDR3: CSAQRDRGPNEQFF. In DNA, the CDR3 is TGCAGCGCACAGAGGGACAGGGGGCCGAATGAGCAGTTCTTC.

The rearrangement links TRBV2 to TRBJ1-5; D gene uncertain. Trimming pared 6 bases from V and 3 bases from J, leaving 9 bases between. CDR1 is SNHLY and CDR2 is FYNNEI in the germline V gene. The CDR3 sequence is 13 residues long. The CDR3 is CASRVSDNQPQHF. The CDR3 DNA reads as TGTGCCAGCAGAGTCAGTGACAATCAGCCCCAGCATTTT.

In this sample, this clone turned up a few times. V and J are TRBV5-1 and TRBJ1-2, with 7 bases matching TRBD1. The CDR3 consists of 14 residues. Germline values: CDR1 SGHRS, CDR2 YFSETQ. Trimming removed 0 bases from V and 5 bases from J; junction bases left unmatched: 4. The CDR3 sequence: CASSLAGTEYGYTF. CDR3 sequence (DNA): TGCGCCAGCAGCTTGGCAGGGACAGAATATGGCTACACCTTC.

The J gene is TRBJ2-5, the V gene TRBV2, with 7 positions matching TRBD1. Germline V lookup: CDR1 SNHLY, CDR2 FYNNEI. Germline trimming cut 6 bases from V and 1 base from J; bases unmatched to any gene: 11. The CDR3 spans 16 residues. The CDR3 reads CASRETGYPPQETQYF. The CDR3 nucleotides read TGTGCCAGCAGGGAGACAGGGTATCCCCCCCAAGAGACCCAGTACTTC.

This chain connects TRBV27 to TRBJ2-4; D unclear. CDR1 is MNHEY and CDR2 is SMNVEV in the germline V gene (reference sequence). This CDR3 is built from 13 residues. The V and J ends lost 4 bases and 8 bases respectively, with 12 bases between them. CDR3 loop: CASSSGGSDIQYF. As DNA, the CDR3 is TGTGCCAGCAGTTCAGGTGGATCGGACATTCAGTACTTC.

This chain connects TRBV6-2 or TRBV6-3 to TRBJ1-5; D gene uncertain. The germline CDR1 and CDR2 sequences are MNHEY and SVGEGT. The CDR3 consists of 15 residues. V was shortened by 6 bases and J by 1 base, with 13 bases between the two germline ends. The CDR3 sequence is CASSPAGISNQPQHF. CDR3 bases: TGTGCCAGCAGCCCCGCGGGGATAAGCAATCAGCCCCAGCATTTT.

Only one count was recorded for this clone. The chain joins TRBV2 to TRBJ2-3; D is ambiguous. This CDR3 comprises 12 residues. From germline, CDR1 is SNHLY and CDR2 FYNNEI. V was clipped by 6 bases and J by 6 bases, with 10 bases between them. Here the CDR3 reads CASRNEADTQYF. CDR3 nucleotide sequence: TGTGCCAGCAGAAACGAGGCTGATACGCAGTATTTT.

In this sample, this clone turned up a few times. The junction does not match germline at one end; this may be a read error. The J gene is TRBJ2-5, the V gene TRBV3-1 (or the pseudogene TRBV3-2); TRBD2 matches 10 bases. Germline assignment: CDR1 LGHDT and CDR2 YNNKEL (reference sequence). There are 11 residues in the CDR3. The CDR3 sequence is CASTAGGLADF. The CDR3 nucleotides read TGTGCCAGCACTGCTGGCGGACTAGCGGACTTC.

CDR3 in DNA: TGTGCCAGCAATCAACAGGGGGGGAATGAGCAGTTCTTC. Its translation: CASNQQGGNEQFF. V and J are TRBV6-5 and TRBJ2-1; possible D gene TRBD1, 8 bases. CDR1 and CDR2 (germline): MNHEY, SVGAGI. The CDR3 consists of 13 residues. V shed 7 bases and J shed 7 bases, with 14 bases lying between them.

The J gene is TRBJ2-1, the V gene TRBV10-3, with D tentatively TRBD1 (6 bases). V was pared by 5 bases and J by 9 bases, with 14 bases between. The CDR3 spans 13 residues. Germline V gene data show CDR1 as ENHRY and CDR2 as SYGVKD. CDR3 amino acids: CAISPRDMPEQFF. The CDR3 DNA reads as TGTGCCATCAGTCCTCGGGACATGCCTGAGCAGTTCTTC.

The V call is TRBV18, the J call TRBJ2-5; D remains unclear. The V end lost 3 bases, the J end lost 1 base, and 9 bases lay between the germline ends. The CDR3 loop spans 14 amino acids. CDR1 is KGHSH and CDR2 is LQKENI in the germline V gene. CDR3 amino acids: CASSPGRIQETQYF. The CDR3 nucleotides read TGTGCCAGCTCACCCGGTAGAATCCAAGAGACCCAGTACTTC.

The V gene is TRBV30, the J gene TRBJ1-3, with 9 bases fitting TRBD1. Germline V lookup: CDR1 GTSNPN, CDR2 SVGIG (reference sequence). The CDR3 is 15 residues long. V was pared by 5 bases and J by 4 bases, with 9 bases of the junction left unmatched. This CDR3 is CAWATGGQGGNTIYF. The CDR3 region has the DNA TGTGCCTGGGCAACGGGGGGACAGGGAGGAAACACCATATATTTT. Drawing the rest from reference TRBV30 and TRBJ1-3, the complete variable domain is SQTIHQWPATLVQPVGSPLSLECTVEGTSNPNLYWYRQAAGRGLQLLFYSVGIGQISSEVPQNLSASRPQDRQFILSSKKLLLSDSGFYLCAWATGGQGGNTIYFGEGSWLTVV.

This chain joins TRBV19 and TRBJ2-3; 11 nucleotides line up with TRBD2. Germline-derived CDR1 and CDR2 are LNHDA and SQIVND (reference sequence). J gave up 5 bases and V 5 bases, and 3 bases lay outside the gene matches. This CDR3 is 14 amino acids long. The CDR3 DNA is TGTGCCAGTAGTCTCGGACTAGCGGGAGATACGCAGTATTTT. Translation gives CASSLGLAGDTQYF.

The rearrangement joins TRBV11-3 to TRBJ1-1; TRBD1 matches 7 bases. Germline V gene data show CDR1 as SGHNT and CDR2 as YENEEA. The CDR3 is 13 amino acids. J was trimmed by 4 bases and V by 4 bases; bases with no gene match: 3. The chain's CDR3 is CASSSPGGTEAFF. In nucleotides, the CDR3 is TGTGCCAGCAGCTCCCCAGGGGGCACTGAAGCTTTCTTT.

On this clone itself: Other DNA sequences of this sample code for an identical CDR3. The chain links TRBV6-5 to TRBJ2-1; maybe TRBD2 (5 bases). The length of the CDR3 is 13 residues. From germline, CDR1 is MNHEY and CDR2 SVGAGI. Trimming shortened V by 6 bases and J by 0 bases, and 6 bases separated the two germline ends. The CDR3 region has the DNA TGTGCCAGCAGCCGGGACTCCTACAATGAGCAGTTCTTC. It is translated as CASSRDSYNEQFF.

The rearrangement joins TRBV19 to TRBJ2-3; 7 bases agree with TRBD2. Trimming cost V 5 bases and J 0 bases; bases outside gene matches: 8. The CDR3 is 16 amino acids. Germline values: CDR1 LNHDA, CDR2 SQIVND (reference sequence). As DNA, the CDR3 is TGTGCCAGTAGTCCCTGGGGAGGGTCTAGCACAGATACGCAGTATTTT. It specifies CASSPWGGSSTDTQYF.